Below are 29 T cell receptor beta chains sequenced from a single sample in a study of blood T cells in healthy people across ages. Sample-barcoded 5' priming and a J-beta primer mix drove a second PCR of about 7 to 11 cycles. TCRdb passed the 5' RACE reads through MiXCR, listing each CDR3 protein once. The data show approximately 800,000 distinct CDR3 sequences, around 25% seen once. The same sample was also studied in work on T cells of mothers and their children.

Material: blood. The receptor source for this set is a boy aged 10-17 years in good health.

This clonotype was recorded a few times. The chain recombines TRBV3-1 with TRBJ2-1; TRBD2 matches 7 bases. The J call is uncertain, as TRBJ2-7 better fits the DNA end. CDR1 and CDR2 from the germline V gene are LGHDT and YNNKEL (reference sequence). There are 15 residues in the CDR3. The CDR3 DNA reads as TGTGCCAGCAGCCCACAGCGGGGTGACGCCTACGAGCAGTACTTC. Translated: CASSPQRGDAYEQYF.

The chain combines TRBV6-6 with TRBJ2-5, with 10 bases aligning to TRBD2. The DNA end favors TRBJ2-1, so the J call may be wrong. Germline V gene sequence: CDR1 MNHNY, CDR2 SVGAGI (reference sequence). The CDR3 runs 14 residues. The CDR3 here is CASSSSGGGNEQFF. CDR3 DNA: TGTGCCAGCAGTTCAAGCGGGGGGGGCAATGAGCAGTTCTTC.

A few counts support this clonotype. This rearrangement joins TRBV9 to TRBJ2-3; no reliable D call. Germline lookup yields CDR1 SGDLS and CDR2 YYNGEE. The CDR3 runs 13 residues. Between the trimmed V and J ends, which lost 0 bases and 5 bases, there was a span of 7 bases. As DNA, the CDR3 is TGTGCCAGCAGCGTAGCTCGACGAGATACGCAGTATTTT. Translated: CASSVARRDTQYF.

Ten or more counts support this clonotype. CDR3 protein: CASSQGQGETQYF. The CDR3 region has the DNA TGTGCCAGCAGCCAAGGGCAGGGCGAGACCCAGTACTTC. The chain employs TRBV4-2 and TRBJ2-5; weak D call: TRBD1 (5 bases). Trimming took 1 base from V and 5 from J, leaving 8 bases between them. Germline assignment: CDR1 LGHNA and CDR2 YNFKEQ. The CDR3 runs 13 residues.

This clonotype was counted between two and nine times. This sequence joins TRBV7-9 and TRBJ1-4; 12 bases match TRBD1. The CDR3 length is 16 residues. Germline trimming cut 5 bases from V and 4 bases from J; bases unmatched to any gene: 5. Germline assignment: CDR1 SEHNR and CDR2 FQNEAQ (reference sequence). CDR3 in DNA: TGTGCCAGCAGCCCGGGACAGGGGGCTTTTAATGAAAAACTGTTTTTT. This encodes CASSPGQGAFNEKLFF.

The CDR3 loop is CSVKSTGNTIYF. The DNA for the CDR3 is TGCAGCGTGAAATCGACAGGAAACACCATATATTTT. The genes are TRBV29-1 and TRBJ1-3; the D is unclear. CDR1 is SQVTM and CDR2 is ANQGSEA in the germline V gene. The CDR3 extends over 12 amino acids. V lost 6 bases, J lost 4 bases, and 10 bases lay in between.

This clonotype came up once. Relative to the germline gene, one junction end is altered; a read error may explain this. This chain uses TRBV15 with TRBJ2-5; 8 bases match TRBD1. Judging by the DNA end, TRBJ2-1 fits better; the J call may be wrong. The CDR3 contains 16 residues. Per germline, CDR1 LNHNV and CDR2 YYDKDF (reference sequence). This CDR3 is CATSRVRGLLYNEQFF. CDR3 in DNA: TGTGCCACCAGCAGAGTCAGGGGGCTACTCTACAACGAGCAGTTCTTC.

J is TRBJ2-2 and V is TRBV15; D may be TRBD2 (5 bases). Trimming removed 10 bases from V and 0 bases from J, with 9 bases in between. The CDR3 loop spans 13 amino acids. From germline, CDR1 is LNHNV and CDR2 YYDKDF (reference sequence). The DNA for the CDR3 is TGTGCCATCCCCGGGGCGAACACCGGGGAGCTGTTTTTT. This codes for CAIPGANTGELFF.

The J gene is TRBJ2-5, the V gene TRBV29-1; 7 bases fit TRBD1. This CDR3 region has 14 residues. After removal of 8 bases from V and 2 bases from J, the junction contained 11 bases not matched to a gene. Germline loops: CDR1 SQVTM, CDR2 ANQGSEA. Written as DNA, the CDR3 is TGCAGCCTAACCGGCAGGACAGGTCAAGAGACCCAGTACTTC. This encodes CSLTGRTGQETQYF. The full variable domain, with the rest looked up from reference TRBV29-1 and TRBJ2-5, is SAVISQKPSRDICQRGTSLTIQCQVDSQVTMMFWYRQQPGQSLTLIATANQGSEATYESGFVIDKFPISRPNLTFSTLTVSNMSPEDSSIYLCSLTGRTGQETQYFGPGTRLLVL.

The V call is TRBV3-1, the J call TRBJ2-7; D possibly uses TRBD1 or TRBD2 (5 bases each). The CDR3 covers 15 residues. The V end was cut by 1 base, the J end by 0 bases, with 10 bases between. Germline V gene data show CDR1 as LGHDT and CDR2 as YNNKEL (reference sequence). For the CDR3, the DNA is TGTGCCAGCAGCCAAGTGGGGGACGGCTCCTACGAGCAGTACTTC. Residues: CASSQVGDGSYEQYF.

This clonotype has ten or more counts. The chain recombines TRBV7-2 with TRBJ1-4; 7 nucleotides match TRBD1. Losses at the gene ends were 5 bases for V and 7 bases for J; bases not matched to a gene: 10. Germline V gives CDR1 SGHTA, CDR2 FQGNSA. The CDR3 consists of 15 residues. The CDR3 nucleotides read TGTGCCAGCAGCCCTTGGACAGGCCCGAGTGAAAAACTGTTTTTT. Translating gives CASSPWTGPSEKLFF.

The chain carries TRBV3-1 and TRBJ2-7, with 7 bases lining up with TRBD2. The V gene's germline CDR1 is LGHDT and CDR2 YNNKEL (reference sequence). CDR3 size: 12 residues. The junction had 10 bases not matched to a gene; V was cut back by 6 bases and J by 11 bases. The CDR3 reads CASSSIGGGKYF. In DNA form, the CDR3 reads TGTGCCAGCAGTTCAATCGGGGGAGGGAAGTACTTC.

There are a few counts of this clonotype. This rearrangement joins TRBV5-1 to TRBJ1-6, with D possibly TRBD1 on 5 matching bases. Germline CDR1 reads SGHRS; CDR2 reads YFSETQ. This CDR3 comprises 17 residues. V was pared by 0 bases and J by 10 bases, with 20 bases between. CDR3 in amino acids: CASSLGSGGTFGSPLHF. CDR3 DNA sequence: TGCGCCAGCAGCTTGGGGAGTGGTGGGACCTTCGGCTCACCCCTCCACTTT.

The V gene is TRBV23-1, the J gene TRBJ2-7; 7 bases are a match to TRBD1. TRBV23-1 is designated an ORF whose function remains uncertain. V shed 8 bases and J 0 bases; nucleotides not matched to a gene: 4. The CDR3 contains 13 residues. The CDR3, as DNA: TGCGCCAGCCATGGGACAGCCTCCTACGAGCAGTACTTC. Protein sequence: CASHGTASYEQYF.

In its sample, this clonotype was seen many times. V usage is TRBV7-2 and J usage is TRBJ2-5; D remains unclear. This CDR3 spans 14 amino acids. Trimming shortened V by 3 bases and J by 2 bases, and 10 bases separated the two germline ends. Per germline, CDR1 SGHTA and CDR2 FQGNSA. The CDR3 DNA is TGTGCCAGCAGCTTCCAGGCGGCTCAAGAGACCCAGTACTTC. It codes for CASSFQAAQETQYF.

As to this clonotype: One base away lies a much larger clone, so this may be a sequencing read error. This chain joins TRBV5-5 and TRBJ2-7, with 8 bases aligning to TRBD1. The junction had 7 bases not matched to a gene; V was cut back by 5 bases and J by 3 bases. Looked up from germline, CDR1 is SGHKS and CDR2 is YYEKEE (reference sequence). The CDR3 is 14 residues long. The CDR3 here is CASRSPGGRYEQYF. In DNA, the CDR3 is TGTGCCAGCAGATCTCCAGGGGGCCGCTACGAGCAGTACTTC.

The V and J genes are TRBV2 and TRBJ1-6; tentative D call: TRBD1 (5 bases). Germline V lookup: CDR1 SNHLY, CDR2 FYNNEI. The V end was cut by 4 bases, the J end by 10 bases, with 17 bases between. CDR3 size: 15 residues. The CDR3 region has the DNA TGTGCCAGCAGTGTCATCCCCTCCACAGGATCACCCCTCCACTTT. It specifies CASSVIPSTGSPLHF.

A few counts support this clonotype. V is TRBV7-3 and J is TRBJ2-2, with D unclear. V shed 5 bases and J shed 5 bases, with 9 bases lying between them. The CDR3 has 13 residues. CDR1 is SGHTA and CDR2 is FQGTGA in the germline V gene. The CDR3 DNA reads as TGTGCCAGCAGCGTCGACGGAACCGGGGAGCTGTTTTTT. It yields the protein CASSVDGTGELFF.

The rearrangement uses TRBV7-8 and TRBJ2-4, with no clear D. V lost 1 base and J 2 bases, leaving 3 bases between the germline ends. CDR1 and CDR2 (germline): SGHVS, FQNEAQ. The CDR3 runs 13 residues. This chain's CDR3 is CASSLESKNIQYF. In DNA form, the CDR3 reads TGTGCCAGCAGCTTAGAATCCAAAAACATTCAGTACTTC.

CDR3 sequence: CSAFLPGPLGYTF. The CDR3 DNA is TGCAGTGCTTTCCTTCCAGGCCCTCTCGGCTACACCTTC. J is TRBJ1-2 and V is TRBV20-1; D uncertain. Germline V gene data show CDR1 as DFQATT and CDR2 as SNEGSKA (reference sequence). Between the trimmed V and J ends, which lost 5 bases and 8 bases, there was a span of 18 bases. This CDR3 is built from 13 residues.

This clonotype was seen a handful of times. V gene TRBV9 combines with J gene TRBJ2-5, with a weak D call TRBD1 (6 bases). The J call may be mistaken, given a closer DNA end match to TRBJ2-1. Per germline, CDR1 SGDLS and CDR2 YYNGEE. CDR3 length: 15 amino acids. CDR3 bases: TGTGCCAGCAGTTACTCCGGGACACCGTTCAATGAGCAGTTCTTC. This codes for CASSYSGTPFNEQFF.

This clonotype was detected only a few times. The chain recombines TRBV28 with TRBJ2-6, with TRBD1 matching over 11 bases. With V trimmed by 11 bases and J by 0 bases, 6 bases remained unmatched. Per germline, CDR1 MDHEN and CDR2 SYDVKM. This CDR3 has 16 residues. The CDR3 nucleotides read TGTGCCGTAGGACAGGGGGCTCTCTCTGGGGCCAACGTCCTGACTTTC. Translation: CAVGQGALSGANVLTF.

Ten or more counts support this clonotype. CDR3: CASSGGNEQFF. The CDR3 DNA reads as TGTGCCAGCAGTGGGGGAAATGAGCAGTTCTTC. The rearrangement links TRBV2 to TRBJ2-1; D is unresolved. CDR3 length equals 11 residues. Germline lookup yields CDR1 SNHLY and CDR2 FYNNEI. The V and J ends lost 4 bases and 7 bases respectively, with 5 bases between them.

The chain has TRBV6-2 or TRBV6-3 and TRBJ1-4; no firm D call. The CDR3 is 12 residues long. The V gene lost 5 bases and the J gene lost 6 bases, with 7 bases spanning the gap. Per germline, CDR1 MNHEY and CDR2 SVGEGT. The CDR3 region has the DNA TGTGCCAGCAGTGCGGCAGATGAAAAACTGTTTTTT. This gives the protein CASSAADEKLFF.

The chain uses TRBV6-5 and TRBJ2-7; D possibly matches TRBD1 or TRBD2 (5 bases each). The germline V gene encodes CDR1 MNHEY and CDR2 SVGAGI. V was clipped by 4 bases and J by 6 bases, with 16 bases between them. The CDR3 totals 14 residues. CDR3 DNA: TGTGCCAGCAGTTGGTACTTCGGGGCGTCCGAGCAGTACTTC. Translation: CASSWYFGASEQYF.

This clonotype was counted a few times. As DNA, the CDR3 is TGTGCCACCCTAATTCGGACTAGCGGCTCCTACGTGCAGTACTTC. Translation: CATLIRTSGSYVQYF. The V and J genes are TRBV28 and TRBJ2-5, with 10 positions matching TRBD2. The CDR3 is 15 residues long. J gave up 11 bases and V 10 bases, and 19 bases lay outside the gene matches. The germline gives CDR1 MDHEN, CDR2 SYDVKM.

This chain uses TRBV5-4 with TRBJ1-5; D remains ambiguous. The germline V and J ends were trimmed by 3 bases and 3 bases, with 7 bases remaining between them. CDR3 length equals 13 residues. Germline V gene data show CDR1 as SGHNT and CDR2 as YYREEE (reference sequence). The CDR3: CASSSGVNQPQHF. The CDR3 region has the DNA TGTGCCAGCAGCTCCGGAGTCAATCAGCCCCAGCATTTT.

This clonotype was detected a few times. CDR3: CASSLATSGGFNEQFF. CDR3 bases: TGTGCCAGCAGCTTAGCCACTAGCGGGGGTTTTAATGAGCAGTTCTTC. V is TRBV7-3 and J is TRBJ2-5; 11 nucleotides match TRBD2. The J call may be wrong; the DNA end is better matched by TRBJ2-1. The CDR3 is 16 residues long. Per germline, CDR1 SGHTA and CDR2 FQGTGA.

The genes are TRBV4-2 and TRBJ2-5; no clear D gene. V was trimmed by 1 base and J by 4 bases, leaving 7 bases between them. From germline, CDR1 is LGHNA and CDR2 YNFKEQ. This CDR3 is 13 amino acids long. The CDR3 is CASSQVVRETQYF. CDR3 sequence (DNA): TGTGCCAGCAGCCAAGTTGTTCGAGAGACCCAGTACTTC.